This record concerns one T cell receptor beta chain sequence. The antigen is undetermined. This sample was taken from a study of cytomegalovirus exposure and HLA in healthy donors. Whole-study findings and limits: Earlier analysis yielded a pattern in which most TCR beta V segments were productive about 87% or about 30% of the time. Presence/absence analyses assumed roughly uniform sequencing depth across donors, which may not hold.

Trimming left V 5 bases short and J 6 bases short, with 10 bases between. The CDR3 loop spans 13 amino acids. Germline CDR1 and CDR2: SGHTA and FQGNSA. Use of 60 Vbeta and 13 Jbeta primers characterized the PCR. Measured with immunoSEQ multiplex PCR; TCRdb has only the in-frame clones, and not every one. The data contain about 160,000 clones, around 76% of them singletons. The chain is built from TRBV7-2 and TRBJ1-4; D is possibly TRBD1 (5 bases). The receptor was isolated from a female donor in good health and CMV-seronegative. Sequenced input: PBMCs. The CDR3 loop is CASSQSRDEKLFF. CDR3 DNA: TGTGCCAGCAGCCAATCCAGGGATGAAAAACTGTTTTTT.